Shown below are 28 T cell receptor beta chains from a single sample sequenced in a study of blood T cell repertoires in COVID-19. This table comes from immunoSEQ multiplex PCR, and its TCRdb copy is limited to in-frame clones, with some not included. Seen here are more than 300,000 clones, roughly 86% observed once, and the top ten hold more than 9%. Sequencing used peripheral blood. Every receptor here comes from a woman in her twenties or thirties with COVID-19, enrolled during active disease.

The chain couples TRBV28 to TRBJ1-4, with D perhaps TRBD1 (5 bases). Germline assignment: CDR1 MDHEN and CDR2 SYDVKM. This CDR3 is built from 17 residues. V was trimmed by 5 bases and J by 8 bases, leaving 24 bases between them. The CDR3 is CASSPIGIRGEEEKLFF. The CDR3 nucleotides are TGTGCCAGCAGTCCTATAGGGATTCGGGGGGAAGAGGAAAAACTGTTTTTT. Based on the CDR3 plus reference TRBV28 and TRBJ1-4, the full variable domain is DVKVTQSSRYLVKRTGEKVFLECVQDMDHENMFWYRQDPGLGLRLIYFSYDVKMKEKGDIPEGYSVSREKKERFSLILESASTNQTSMYLCASSPIGIRGEEEKLFFGSGTQLSVL.

This sequence joins TRBV5-1 and TRBJ2-5, with D maybe TRBD1 (5 bases). The CDR3 is 15 residues long. The V end lost 4 bases, the J end lost 5 bases, and 18 bases lay between the germline ends. Looked up from germline, CDR1 is SGHRS and CDR2 is YFSETQ. Written as DNA, the CDR3 is TGCGCCAGCAGCCCTCAAACAGGATCCAGGGAGACCCAGTACTTC. Its protein is CASSPQTGSRETQYF.

CDR3 nucleotide sequence: TGTGCCAGCAGCCAAGATAATGCAGGGCGTGAAGCTTTCTTT. Translation gives CASSQDNAGREAFF. This chain connects TRBV3-1 (or the pseudogene TRBV3-2) to TRBJ1-1; perhaps TRBD1 as D (5 bases). V was cut by 0 bases and J by 7 bases, with 12 bases left in between. This CDR3 comprises 14 residues. The V gene's germline CDR1 is LGHDT and CDR2 YNNKEL (reference sequence).

V usage is TRBV4-1 and J usage is TRBJ2-3; tentatively, D is TRBD2 (6 bases). From germline, CDR1 is MGHRA and CDR2 YSYEKL. The V and J ends lost 7 bases and 1 base respectively, with 18 bases between them. The CDR3 runs to 16 residues. CDR3 region: CASTPSRGSGTDTQYF. The CDR3 coding sequence is TGCGCCAGCACCCCTAGTCGGGGGAGTGGCACAGATACGCAGTATTTT.

This chain joins TRBV3-1 (or the pseudogene TRBV3-2) and TRBJ2-1; 7 nucleotides match TRBD2. This CDR3 spans 13 amino acids. The germline V gene has CDR1 LGHDT and CDR2 YNNKEL (reference sequence). The ends lost 4 bases at V and 7 bases at J; junction bases unmatched: 4. The CDR3 here is CASSLLAVNEQFF. DNA for the CDR3: TGTGCCAGCAGCCTTCTAGCGGTAAATGAGCAGTTCTTC.

This chain connects TRBV21-1 to TRBJ2-4; the table assigns TRBD2, which was not confirmed against the DNA. TRBV21-1 is a known pseudogene. This CDR3 is built from 19 residues. Written as DNA, the CDR3 is TGTGCCAGCAGCAAATTCTGTCGAGCGTCCTTCATAGCCAAAAACATTCAGTACTTC. This encodes CASSKFCRASFIAKNIQYF.

The chain recombines TRBV24-1 with TRBJ2-7, with 8 bases that match TRBD1. Germline V gene data show CDR1 as KGHDR and CDR2 as SFDVKD. J was trimmed by 3 bases and V by 6 bases; bases with no gene match: 0. CDR3 length: 12 residues. CDR3 sequence: CATSTGGYEQYF. The DNA for the CDR3 is TGTGCCACCAGTACAGGGGGCTACGAGCAGTACTTC.

This clone has only a few counts. The V call is TRBV2, the J call TRBJ2-1; 10 bases align to TRBD2. Trimming at V came to 8 bases and at J to 1 base, leaving 5 bases not matched to a gene. Germline V CDR1 and CDR2: SNHLY, FYNNEI. CDR3 length equals 15 residues. This chain's CDR3 is CASLTSGTSYNEQFF. CDR3 coding DNA: TGTGCCAGCCTAACTAGCGGGACGTCCTACAATGAGCAGTTCTTC.

Concerning this clone itself: Other nucleotide sequences in the sample specify the same CDR3. This rearrangement joins TRBV5-4 to TRBJ2-7, with TRBD2 matching over 10 bases. V lost 0 bases to trimming and J lost 2 bases; unmatched junction nucleotides: 2. CDR3 size: 15 residues. Germline V gene data show CDR1 as SGHNT and CDR2 as YYREEE (reference sequence). The CDR3 coding sequence is TGTGCCAGCAGCTTGGCCAGCGGGAGGGCCTACGAGCAGTACTTC. This translates into CASSLASGRAYEQYF. Complete variable domain (other parts from reference TRBV5-4 and TRBJ2-7): ETGVTQSPTHLIKTRGQQVTLRCSSQSGHNTVSWYQQALGQGPQFIFQYYREEENGRGNFPPRFSGLQFPNYSSELNVNALELDDSALYLCASSLASGRAYEQYFGPGTRLTVT.

V usage is TRBV6-5 and J usage is TRBJ2-7; TRBD1 matches at 9 bases. After removal of 3 bases from V and 5 bases from J, the junction contained 8 bases not matched to a gene. The CDR3 contains 15 residues. Germline CDR1 and CDR2: MNHEY and SVGAGI. The CDR3 loop reads CASSYKTGGRNEQYF. The CDR3 nucleotides are TGTGCCAGCAGTTATAAAACAGGGGGCCGAAACGAGCAGTACTTC.

This chain uses TRBV6-6 with TRBJ1-2; the D is unclear. This CDR3 comprises 18 residues. Germline values: CDR1 MNHNY, CDR2 SVGAGI (reference sequence). V lost 5 bases and J lost 8, with 30 bases in between. CDR3 region: CASSRGGGFKFAVSGYTF. The CDR3 coding sequence is TGTGCCAGCAGTCGTGGTGGAGGGTTCAAGTTTGCAGTTTCGGGCTACACCTTC.

The genes are TRBV29-1 and TRBJ2-5; TRBD2 agrees at 15 bases. J gave up 5 bases and V 6 bases, and 1 base lay outside the gene matches. This CDR3 region has 13 residues. The V gene's germline CDR1 is SQVTM and CDR2 ANQGSEA. CDR3 protein: CSVGTSGRETQYF. The CDR3 nucleotides are TGCAGCGTGGGGACTAGCGGGAGGGAGACCCAGTACTTC.

The CDR3 region has the DNA TGTGCCAGCAGCTGGGACAGGGAGTATGAGCAGTTCTTC. Its translation: CASSWDREYEQFF. The V call is TRBV12-3 or TRBV12-4, the J call TRBJ2-1, with 9 bases lining up with TRBD1. V lost 6 bases, J lost 8 bases, and 5 bases stayed unmatched. This CDR3 has 13 residues.

This chain links TRBV7-9 with TRBJ1-2; D is unclear. The CDR3 runs 12 residues. V lost 8 bases and J 7 bases, leaving 14 bases between the germline ends. Germline lookup yields CDR1 SEHNR and CDR2 FQNEAQ (reference sequence). CDR3 loop: CASALYLSGYTF. CDR3 nucleotide sequence: TGTGCCAGCGCCCTATATCTATCTGGCTACACCTTC.

The genes are TRBV3-1 (or the pseudogene TRBV3-2) and TRBJ1-2; a weak D match, TRBD1 (6 bases). Trimming removed 3 bases at V and 4 bases at J, with 21 bases between. The CDR3 totals 17 residues. Germline V CDR1 and CDR2: LGHDT, YNNKEL (reference sequence). CDR3 amino acids: CASSQGRGARYFYGYTF. For the CDR3, the DNA is TGTGCCAGCAGCCAGGGACGGGGGGCCCGATATTTCTATGGCTACACCTTC.

The chain uses TRBV4-1 and TRBJ2-7, with 7 bases matching TRBD1. The length of the CDR3 is 14 residues. Germline V gives CDR1 MGHRA, CDR2 YSYEKL. V was clipped by 1 base and J by 5 bases; unmatched bases: 5. CDR3 residues: CASSQGTGVDEQYF. The CDR3 coding sequence is TGCGCCAGCAGCCAAGGTACAGGGGTTGACGAGCAGTACTTC.

This clone was seen just once. V and J are TRBV11-2 and TRBJ2-7; 8 bases are shared with TRBD2. Germline CDR1 is SGHAT and CDR2 is FQNNGV. The CDR3 spans 17 residues. V trimming: 1 base; J trimming: 0 bases; junction bases outside the gene matches: 8. CDR3 sequence: CASSLGPDGRVSYEQYF. The CDR3 nucleotides read TGTGCCAGCAGCTTAGGTCCTGACGGGAGGGTCTCCTACGAGCAGTACTTC.

The rearrangement uses TRBV5-3 and TRBJ2-7, with 7 bases lining up with TRBD2. Being an ORF, TRBV5-3 has a function that is uncertain. J lost 0 bases, V lost 0 bases, and 3 bases had no gene match. The length of the CDR3 is 15 residues. Here the CDR3 reads CARSLGASGSYEQYF. The DNA for the CDR3 is TGTGCCAGAAGCTTGGGGGCTAGCGGCTCCTACGAGCAGTACTTC.

The V and J genes are TRBV7-2 and TRBJ1-4, with D unresolved. The CDR3 is made up of 12 amino acids. The V gene's germline CDR1 is SGHTA and CDR2 FQGNSA. The V gene lost 6 bases and the J gene lost 7 bases, with 9 bases spanning the gap. Here the CDR3 reads CASRLSSEKLFF. CDR3 DNA sequence: TGTGCCAGCAGGCTATCAAGTGAAAAACTGTTTTTT.

As DNA, the CDR3 is TGTGCCAGCAGTCGCCAGACAGGGAACTTCTATGGCTACACCTTC. Its protein is CASSRQTGNFYGYTF. The chain uses TRBV27 and TRBJ1-2, with 7 bases that match TRBD1. The length of the CDR3 is 15 residues. CDR1 is MNHEY, CDR2 SMNVEV, per germline (reference sequence). V lost 5 bases to trimming and J lost 4 bases; unmatched junction nucleotides: 10.

The chain links TRBV30 to TRBJ1-1, with TRBD1 identical over 12 bases. This CDR3 comprises 15 residues. Unmatched junction bases numbered 11, after V lost 8 bases and J lost 4 bases. Germline lookup yields CDR1 GTSNPN and CDR2 SVGIG (reference sequence). CDR3 in amino acids: CAGTGGILKSTEAFF. CDR3 in DNA: TGTGCCGGGACAGGGGGCATTTTGAAGTCCACTGAAGCTTTCTTT.

The rearrangement links TRBV7-9 to TRBJ1-2, with 9 bases lining up with TRBD1. Germline CDR1 is SEHNR and CDR2 is FQNEAQ (reference sequence). With V trimmed by 1 base and J by 2 bases, 5 bases remained unmatched. The CDR3 is made up of 16 amino acids. The CDR3 sequence is CASSLGFGQGNYGYTF. Written as DNA, the CDR3 is TGTGCCAGCAGCTTAGGGTTTGGACAGGGGAACTATGGCTACACCTTC.

Comment on this clone: At the DNA level, this CDR3 is encoded by other sequences in the same sample as well. This chain uses TRBV9 with TRBJ2-7, with D possibly being TRBD2 (6 bases). V was shortened by 0 bases and J by 3 bases, with 10 bases between the two germline ends. This CDR3 is 14 amino acids long. Germline V gene data show CDR1 as SGDLS and CDR2 as YYNGEE. CDR3 DNA: TGTGCCAGCAGCGTAGGCGGGGAAGGCTACGAGCAGTACTTC. As protein: CASSVGGEGYEQYF.

The V call is TRBV10-2, the J call TRBJ2-3; 8 bases fit TRBD1. The CDR3 has 13 amino acids. Germline V CDR1 and CDR2: WSHSY, SAAADI. The J segment lost 2 bases and the V segment lost 6 bases, leaving 1 base of the junction unmatched. The CDR3, as DNA: TGCGCCAGCAGGGGACAGGCCACAGATACGCAGTATTTT. This codes for CASRGQATDTQYF.

The J gene is TRBJ2-6, the V gene TRBV4-3, with 7 positions matching TRBD2. The CDR3 is made up of 16 amino acids. J was trimmed by 1 base and V by 1 base; bases with no gene match: 1. CDR1 LGHNA and CDR2 YSLEER come from the germline V gene. CDR3 region: CASSQVRGSGANVLTF. CDR3 DNA sequence: TGCGCCAGCAGCCAAGTGCGGGGGTCTGGGGCCAACGTCCTGACTTTC.

The chain joins TRBV4-1 to TRBJ1-1; the D is unclear. Trimming removed 4 bases from V and 7 bases from J, with 16 bases in between. This CDR3 contains 14 residues. Germline CDR1 reads MGHRA; CDR2 reads YSYEKL. CDR3 loop: CASSPKAAGGEAFF. CDR3 nucleotide sequence: TGCGCCAGCAGCCCAAAAGCGGCTGGTGGTGAAGCTTTCTTT.

The V call is TRBV5-1, the J call TRBJ2-1; TRBD1 matches at 11 bases. Unmatched junction bases numbered 5, after V lost 1 base and J lost 8 bases. The CDR3 consists of 15 residues. Germline CDR1 is SGHRS and CDR2 is YFSETQ. CDR3 DNA: TGCGCCAGCAGCTTGCTGGGACAGGGGGTATATGAGCAGTTCTTC. Its translation: CASSLLGQGVYEQFF.

This rearrangement joins TRBV2 to TRBJ2-7, with a possible D match to TRBD1 (5 bases). This CDR3 comprises 16 residues. The V end was cut by 2 bases, the J end by 2 bases, with 16 bases between. Germline values: CDR1 SNHLY, CDR2 FYNNEI. DNA of the CDR3: TGTGCCAGCAGTGAATTCGGGCAGCAGACAGCCTACGAGCAGTACTTC. This codes for CASSEFGQQTAYEQYF. Complete variable domain (other parts from reference TRBV2 and TRBJ2-7): EPEVTQTPSHQVTQMGQEVILRCVPISNHLYFYWYRQILGQKVEFLVSFYNNEISEKSEIFDDQFSVERPDGSNFTLKIRSTKLEDSAMYFCASSEFGQQTAYEQYFGPGTRLTVT.